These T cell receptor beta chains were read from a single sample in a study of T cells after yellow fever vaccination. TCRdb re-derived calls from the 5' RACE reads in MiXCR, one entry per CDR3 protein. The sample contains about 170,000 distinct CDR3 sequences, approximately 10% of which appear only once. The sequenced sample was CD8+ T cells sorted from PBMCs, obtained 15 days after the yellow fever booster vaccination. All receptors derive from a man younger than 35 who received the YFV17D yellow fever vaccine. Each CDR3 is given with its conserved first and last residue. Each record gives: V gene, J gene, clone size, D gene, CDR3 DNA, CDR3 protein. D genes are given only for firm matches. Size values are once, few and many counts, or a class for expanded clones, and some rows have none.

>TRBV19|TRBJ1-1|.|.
TGTGCCAGTAGTCCCTCGACGGGGAACACTGAAGCTTTCTTT
CASSPSTGNTEAFF
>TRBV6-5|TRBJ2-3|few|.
TGTGCCAGCAGTGACGGCACAAGCACAGATACGCAGTATTTT
CASSDGTSTDTQYF
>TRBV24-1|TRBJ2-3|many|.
TGTGCCACCCGCGGGGGCCTGGCAACAGATACGCAGTATTTT
CATRGGLATDTQYF
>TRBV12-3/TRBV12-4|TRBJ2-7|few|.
TGTGCCAGCAGTTTAGCGATAAACTACGAGCAGTACTTC
CASSLAINYEQYF
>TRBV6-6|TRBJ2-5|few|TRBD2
TGTGCCAGCCACACTAGCGGGGGGGTTATAGAGACCCAGTACTTC
CASHTSGGVIETQYF
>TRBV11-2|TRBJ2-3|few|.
TGTGCCAGCAGCTTAGCGGGCAGGGAACTAGATACGCAGTATTTT
CASSLAGRELDTQYF
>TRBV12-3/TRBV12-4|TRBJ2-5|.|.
TGTGCCAGCAGTCTGCTAGGGGGGACCCAGTACTTC
CASSLLGGTQYF
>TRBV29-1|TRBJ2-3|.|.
TGCAGCGTTGGAACAGCTAGCACAGATACGCAGTATTTT
CSVGTASTDTQYF
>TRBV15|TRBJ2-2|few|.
TGTGCCACCAGGGATTGGACAGACCAAGCAGAGCTACTGTTTTTT
CATRDWTDQAELLFF
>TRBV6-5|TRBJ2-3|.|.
TGTGCCAGCAGTTTGGGGGTGGGAGGCACCACAGATACGCAGTATTTT
CASSLGVGGTTDTQYF
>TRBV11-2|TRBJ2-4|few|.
TGTGCCAGCAGCTTAGAACATGGGGGTTTGGCCAAAAACATTCAGTACTTC
CASSLEHGGLAKNIQYF
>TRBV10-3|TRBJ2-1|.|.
TGTGCCATCAGTGAGCCACGACAGGCCTCCAATGAGCAGTTCTTC
CAISEPRQASNEQFF
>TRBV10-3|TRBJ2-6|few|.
TGTGCCATCAGAAGGACATCCGACTCTGGGGCCAACGTCCTGACTTTC
CAIRRTSDSGANVLTF
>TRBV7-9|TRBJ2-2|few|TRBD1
TGTGCCAGCAGCTTGGACAGGTTGGACACCGGGGAGCTGTTTTTT
CASSLDRLDTGELFF
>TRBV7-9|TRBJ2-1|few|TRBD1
TGTGCCAGCATCGGAACAGGGGGCAATGAGCAGTTCTTC
CASIGTGGNEQFF
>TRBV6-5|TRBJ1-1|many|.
TGTGCCAGCAGTTACTACCCCCGGGACATCGGATACACTGAAGCTTTCTTT
CASSYYPRDIGYTEAFF
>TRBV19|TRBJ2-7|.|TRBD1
TGTGCCAGTAGTCCGGGACAGGGGTCAAAGTACGAGCAGTACTTC
CASSPGQGSKYEQYF
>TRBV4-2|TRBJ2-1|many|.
TGTGCCAGCAGCCAAGATAAGGGGGGGTCCTACAATGAGCAGTTCTTC
CASSQDKGGSYNEQFF
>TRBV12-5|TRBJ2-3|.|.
TGTGCTAGTGCCGTTTTCGAGGATACGCAGTATTTT
CASAVFEDTQYF
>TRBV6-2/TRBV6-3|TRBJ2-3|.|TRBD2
TGTGCCAGCAGTTACTGGGGGCGGGGGGACCGCACAGATACGCAGTATTTT
CASSYWGRGDRTDTQYF
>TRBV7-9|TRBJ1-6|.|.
TGTGCCGGCAGCTTCATTGACAGTAATTCACCCCTCCACTTT
CAGSFIDSNSPLHF
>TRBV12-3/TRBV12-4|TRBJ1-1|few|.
TGTGCCAGCAGCCCTCCTCCCGGGGCGAACACTGAAGCTTTCTTT
CASSPPPGANTEAFF
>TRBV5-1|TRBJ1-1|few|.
TGCGCCAGCAGCTTGGCTCCGACTTATGGAGGCACTGAAGCTTTCTTT
CASSLAPTYGGTEAFF
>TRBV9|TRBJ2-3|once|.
TGTGCCAGCAGCCTCGGGGGAGCTTTCTCGAAGCTGAATACGCAGTATTTT
CASSLGGAFSKLNTQYF
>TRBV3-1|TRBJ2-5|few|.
TGTGCCAGCAGCCAAGAGGGCACGCAAGAGACCCAGTACTTC
CASSQEGTQETQYF
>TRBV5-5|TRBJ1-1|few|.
TGTGCCAGCAGCTTGGGTCCAGGGTTGAACACTGAAGCTTTCTTT
CASSLGPGLNTEAFF
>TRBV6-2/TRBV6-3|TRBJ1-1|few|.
TGTGCCAGCAGTTACTTGCACAGCCTAGAGGTGAACACTGAAGCTTTCTTT
CASSYLHSLEVNTEAFF
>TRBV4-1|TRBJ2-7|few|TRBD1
TGCGCCAGCAGCCATTTGACAGGGGTTCTGTACTTC
CASSHLTGVLYF
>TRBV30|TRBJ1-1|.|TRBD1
TGTGCCTGGAGTGTATGGACAGGGGGCAGTGAAGCTTTCTTT
CAWSVWTGGSEAFF
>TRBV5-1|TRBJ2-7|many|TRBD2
TGCGCCAGCAGCTCCGGGACTAGCGGGACTGAGCAGTACTTC
CASSSGTSGTEQYF
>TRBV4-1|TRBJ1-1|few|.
TGCGCCAGCAGCCAAGATCTGGGGGGGCCGAACACTGAAGCTTTCTTT
CASSQDLGGPNTEAFF
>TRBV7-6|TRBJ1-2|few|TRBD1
TGTGCCAGCACCCCTATAGGGGGCGCGGGCTACACCTTC
CASTPIGGAGYTF
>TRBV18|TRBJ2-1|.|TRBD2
TGTGCCAGCTCACCACCGTCGGGGGGGGAGGTAAATGAGCAGTTCTTC
CASSPPSGGEVNEQFF
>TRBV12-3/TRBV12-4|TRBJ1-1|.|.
TGTGCCACCTTGTTGGGCAGGGCGAACACTGAAGCTTTCTTT
CATLLGRANTEAFF
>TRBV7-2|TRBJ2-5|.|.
TGTGCCAGCAGCTCGACAGGTCTAGGCGCATTAGGGGAGACCCAGTACTTC
CASSSTGLGALGETQYF
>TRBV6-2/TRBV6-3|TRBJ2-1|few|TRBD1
TGTGCCAGCAGTGACGACAGGGGGTTATACAATGAGCAGTTCTTC
CASSDDRGLYNEQFF
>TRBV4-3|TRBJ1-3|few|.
TGCGCCAGCAGCCAAGATCGTTCCGGCGGGGGTTCCGGAAACACCATATATTTT
CASSQDRSGGGSGNTIYF
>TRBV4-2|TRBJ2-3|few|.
TGTGCCAGCAGTCGTAAGGCTCCGGCTAGCGAAGGTACAGATACGCAGTATTTT
CASSRKAPASEGTDTQYF
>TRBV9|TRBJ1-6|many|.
TGTGCCAGCAGCGCTGCAACAGGAGGCTCAGGATCACCCCTCCACTTT
CASSAATGGSGSPLHF
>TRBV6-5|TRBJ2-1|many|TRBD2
TGTGCCAGCAGTTTTTCCCCCAGTGCGGGGGACTTTTACAATGAGCAGTTCTTC
CASSFSPSAGDFYNEQFF
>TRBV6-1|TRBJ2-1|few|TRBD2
TGTGCCAGCAGTGAAGAGGTGGGACTAGCAGTTGAGCAGTTCTTC
CASSEEVGLAVEQFF
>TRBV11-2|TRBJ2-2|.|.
TGTGCCAGCAGCAAAGTGGGGTACTCGTACACCGGGGAGCTGTTTTTT
CASSKVGYSYTGELFF
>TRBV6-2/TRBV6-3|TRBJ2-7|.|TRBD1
TGTGCCAGCAGCAAACGGGACAGCAGCTCCTACGAGCAGTACTTC
CASSKRDSSSYEQYF
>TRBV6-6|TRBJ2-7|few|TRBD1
TGTGCCAGCAGTTACTCGATGCAGGGGGAAAAGTACGAGCAGTACTTC
CASSYSMQGEKYEQYF
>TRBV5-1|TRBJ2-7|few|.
TGCGCCAGCAGCTTGAGAGGAGACAGCTACGAGCAGTACTTC
CASSLRGDSYEQYF
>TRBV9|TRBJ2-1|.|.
TGTGCCAGCAGCGCGTCAGACAATGAGCAGTTCTTC
CASSASDNEQFF
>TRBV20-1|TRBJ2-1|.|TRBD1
TGCAGTGCTACAGACAGGGCCTACTCCTACAATGAGCAGTTCTTC
CSATDRAYSYNEQFF
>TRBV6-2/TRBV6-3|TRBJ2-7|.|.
TGTGCCAGCAGTTACTCCCGCCCGGGCCAGAAAGGGGACCAGTACTTC
CASSYSRPGQKGDQYF
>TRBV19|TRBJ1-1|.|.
TGTGCCAGTAGTATTGGAGGGGCAAGGACTGAAGCTTTCTTT
CASSIGGARTEAFF
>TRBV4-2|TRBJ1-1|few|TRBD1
TGTGCCAGCAGCACCAGGACAGGGGCGAACACTGAAGCTTTCTTT
CASSTRTGANTEAFF
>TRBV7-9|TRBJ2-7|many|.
TGTGCCAGCAGCTCTCGACAGGACCTCACCTACGAGCAGTACTTC
CASSSRQDLTYEQYF
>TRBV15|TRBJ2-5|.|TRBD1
TGTGCCATCAAAGCAAGGGGGCGCGGGGAGACCCAGTACTTC
CAIKARGRGETQYF
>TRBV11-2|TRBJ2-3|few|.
TGTGCCAGCAGCTTCTCGGCGTCGGACACAGATACGCAGTATTTT
CASSFSASDTDTQYF
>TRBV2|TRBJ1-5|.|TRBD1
TGTGCCAGCAGGGGGGACAGTGGTAATCAGCCCCAGCATTTT
CASRGDSGNQPQHF
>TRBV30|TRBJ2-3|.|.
TGTGCCTGGAGTGGGCTCGTTTGGGGGGTTGGTAGCACAGATACGCAGTATTTT
CAWSGLVWGVGSTDTQYF
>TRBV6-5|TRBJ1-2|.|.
TGTGCCAGCAGTTACGAGGGAGGGGGGCGCTTCTATGGCTACACCTTC
CASSYEGGGRFYGYTF
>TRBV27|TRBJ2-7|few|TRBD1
TGTGCCAGCAGTTTTGGGACAGGGTTTTACGAGCAGTACTTC
CASSFGTGFYEQYF
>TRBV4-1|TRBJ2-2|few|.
TGCGCCAGCACCCTAAGGACCTCCCTGACCGGGGAGCTGTTTTTT
CASTLRTSLTGELFF
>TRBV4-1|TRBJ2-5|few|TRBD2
TGCGCCAGCAGCCAAGACGGACTAGCGGGGGGGCTTGAGACCCAGTACTTC
CASSQDGLAGGLETQYF